This T cell receptor beta chain originates from a study of glioma-infiltrating T cells after dendritic cell vaccination. Details on this clone: Antigen: not known.

The study's findings and limits: Estimated pretreatment TIL content predicted outcome after dendritic cell vaccination.

Profiling relied on immunoSEQ multiplex PCR, and the TCRdb table lists in-frame clones only, not all of them. The sample shows 95,000 to 110,000 clones, about four fifths of them seen only once. CDR1 and CDR2 (germline): MNHNS, SASEGT. The V and J ends lost 2 bases and 5 bases respectively, with 15 bases between them. This CDR3 region has 15 residues. Selection required adequate fresh-frozen tumor tissue plus more than two years' survival data. The origin of this receptor is a human donor with glioblastoma. Sample: blood, taken before dendritic cell vaccination. This chain connects TRBV6-1 to TRBJ2-5, with D hard to call. CDR3 residues: CASSEPGPMYETQYF. CDR3 nucleotide sequence: TGTGCCAGCAGTGAACCAGGCCCCATGTACGAGACCCAGTACTTC.